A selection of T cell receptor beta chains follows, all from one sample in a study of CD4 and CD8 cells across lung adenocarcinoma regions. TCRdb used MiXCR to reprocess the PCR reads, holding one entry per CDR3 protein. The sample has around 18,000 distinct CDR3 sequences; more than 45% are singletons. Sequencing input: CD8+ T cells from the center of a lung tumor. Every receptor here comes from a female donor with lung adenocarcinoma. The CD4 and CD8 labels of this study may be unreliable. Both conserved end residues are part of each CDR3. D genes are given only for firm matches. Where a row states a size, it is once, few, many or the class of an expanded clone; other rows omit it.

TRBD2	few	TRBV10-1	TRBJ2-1	CASIGASGSSYNEQFF	TGCGCCAGCATTGGCGCTAGCGGGAGCTCCTACAATGAGCAGTTCTTC
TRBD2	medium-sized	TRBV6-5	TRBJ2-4	CASSIGTSFTKNIQYF	TGTGCCAGCAGTATCGGGACTAGCTTTACCAAAAACATTCAGTACTTC
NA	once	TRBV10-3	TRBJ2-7	CAVQGLSYEQYF	TGTGCCGTCCAGGGACTTTCATACGAGCAGTACTTC
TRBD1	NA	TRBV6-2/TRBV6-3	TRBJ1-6	CASSVRDRGYNSPLHF	TGTGCCAGCAGTGTCCGGGACAGGGGTTATAATTCACCCCTCCACTTT
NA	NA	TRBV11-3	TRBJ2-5	CASSPGRGGGCDPETQYF	TGTGCCAGCAGCCCCGGGAGAGGGGGGGGCTGTGACCCAGAGACGCAGTACTTT
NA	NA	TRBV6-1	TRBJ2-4	CASTWGNTQYF	TGTGCCAGCACATGGGGGAACACGCAGTATTTC
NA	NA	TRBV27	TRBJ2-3	CASTSWGVTTTDTQYF	TGTGCCAGCACCTCTTGGGGGGTAACTACCACAGATACGCAGTACTTT
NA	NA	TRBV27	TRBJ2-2	CASSLRGTNTGTLYF	TGTGCCAGCAGTCTACGGGGGACAAACACCGGTACGCTGTATTTT
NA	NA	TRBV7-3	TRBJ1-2	CASSLHRCPF	TGTGCCAGCAGCCTACACCGGTGCCCCTTC
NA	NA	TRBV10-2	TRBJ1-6	CASKKGQLSPLHF	TGCGCCAGCAAGAAGGGACAACTATCACCCCTCCACTTT
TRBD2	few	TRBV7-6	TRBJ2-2	CASSLEMTSGSTGELFF	TGTGCCAGCAGCTTAGAGATGACTAGCGGGAGCACCGGGGAGCTGTTTTTT
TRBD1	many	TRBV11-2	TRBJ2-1	CASSPTGTGIGEQFF	TGTGCCAGCAGCCCCACCGGGACAGGGATTGGTGAGCAGTTCTTC
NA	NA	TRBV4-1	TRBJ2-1	CASSQDKARAPYNEQFF	TGCGCCAGCAGCCAAGATAAAGCGAGGGCCCCCTACAATGAGCAGTTCTTC
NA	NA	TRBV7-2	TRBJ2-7	CASSSTVTGYEQYF	TGTGCCAGCAGCTCGACGGTCACAGGGTACGAGCAGTACTTC
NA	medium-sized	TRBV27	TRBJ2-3	CASSSFLRGTDTQYF	TGTGCCAGCAGTTCCTTCTTAAGGGGCACAGATACGCAGTATTTT
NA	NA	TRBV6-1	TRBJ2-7	CASSEPGLSHSYEQYF	TGTGCCAGCAGTGAACCAGGGCTAAGCCACTCCTACGAGCAGTACTTC
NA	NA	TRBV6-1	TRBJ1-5	CASSVEEGQPQHF	TGTGCCAGCAGCGTGGAAGAGGGACAGCCCCAGCATTTT
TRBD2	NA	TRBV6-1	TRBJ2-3	CASTMTSGVDTQYF	TGTGCCAGCACCATGACTAGCGGAGTAGATACGCAGTATTTT
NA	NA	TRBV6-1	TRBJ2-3	CARGRGGHHTETQYF	TGTGCCAGGGGGCGAGGGGGGCATCACACAGAGACGCAGTATTTC
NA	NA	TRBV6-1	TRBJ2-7	CASSENYEQYF	TGTGCCAGCAGTGAGAACTACGAGCAGTACTTC
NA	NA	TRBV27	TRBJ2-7	CASTGCGGRNTDTQYF	TGTGCCAGCACGGGGTGCGGGGGCCGTAACACAGATACGCAGTACTTC
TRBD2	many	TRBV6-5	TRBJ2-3	CASSYRLAGGPDTQYF	TGTGCCAGCAGTTACAGACTAGCGGGAGGACCAGATACGCAGTATTTT
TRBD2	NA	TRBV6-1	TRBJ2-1	CASSRLGGIYNEQFF	TGTGCCAGCAGCAGACTCGGGGGGATTTACAATGAGCAGTTCTTC
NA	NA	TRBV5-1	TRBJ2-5	CASSSTGKETQYF	TGCGCCAGCAGCTCCACAGGGAAAGAGACCCAGTACTTC
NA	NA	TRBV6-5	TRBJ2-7	CASSYRDGNEQYF	TGTGCCAGCAGTTATAGGGACGGCAATGAGCAGTACTTC
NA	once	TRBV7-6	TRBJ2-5	CASSLGLWSGTGEQYF	TGTGCCAGCAGCTTAGGCCTCTGGTCAGGTACCGGGGAGCAGTACTTC
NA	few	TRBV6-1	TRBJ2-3	CASSEVGHHLDTQYF	TGTGCCAGCAGTGAAGTCGGGCATCATCTAGATACGCAGTATTTT
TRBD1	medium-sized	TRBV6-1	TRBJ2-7	CASGEDRGHEQYF	TGTGCCAGCGGAGAAGACAGGGGGCACGAGCAGTACTTC
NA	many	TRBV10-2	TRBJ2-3	CASSEGTDTQYF	TGCGCCAGCAGCGAAGGCACAGATACGCAGTATTTT
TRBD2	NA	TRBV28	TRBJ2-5	CASSSQGLAKMGTQYF	TGTGCCAGCAGTTCTCAGGGACTAGCGAAAATGGGGACCCAGTACTTC
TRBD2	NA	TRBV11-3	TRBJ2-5	CASSLGLAEQETQYF	TGTGCCAGCAGCTTAGGACTAGCGGAACAAGAGACCCAGTACTTC
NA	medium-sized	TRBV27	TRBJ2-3	CASSLWQGGGTDTQYF	TGTGCCAGCAGTTTATGGCAGGGCGGGGGCACAGATACGCAGTATTTT
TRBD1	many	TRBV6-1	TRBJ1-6	CASSTGDSNSPLHF	TGTGCCAGCAGTACCGGGGACAGTAATTCACCCCTCCACTTT
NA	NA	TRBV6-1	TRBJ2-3	CARSLYAKNTQYF	TGTGCCAGGAGTCTTTATGCCAAAAATACGCAGTACTTT
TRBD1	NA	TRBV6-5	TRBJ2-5	CASSYRTPGQGQKETQYF	TGTGCCAGCAGTTACCGTACACCCGGACAGGGGCAGAAAGAGACCCAGTACTTC
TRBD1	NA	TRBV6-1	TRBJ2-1	CASRDRVEQFF	TGTGCCAGCAGGGACAGGGTTGAGCAGTTCTTC
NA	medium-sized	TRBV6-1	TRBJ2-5	CASTGTPLGGQYF	TGTGCCAGCACCGGGACCCCGCTAGGTGGCCAGTACTTC
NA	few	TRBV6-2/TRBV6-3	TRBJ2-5	CASSYNGDVGQTQYF	TGTGCCAGCAGTTACAACGGGGACGTGGGACAGACCCAGTACTTC
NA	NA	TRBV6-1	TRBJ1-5	CASSDDRNQPQHF	TGTGCCAGCAGTGACGACAGGAATCAGCCCCAGCATTTT
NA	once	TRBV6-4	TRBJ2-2	CASSDGDTGELFF	TGTGCCAGCAGTGACGGGGACACCGGGGAGCTGTTTTTT
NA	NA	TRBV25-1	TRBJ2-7	CASGGRGGPDQDTQYF	TGTGCCAGCGGGGGGCGCGGGGGCCCTGACCAAGATACGCAGTACTTC
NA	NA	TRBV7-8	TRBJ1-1	CASSLARGPMNTEAFF	TGTGCCAGCAGCTTAGCCAGGGGACCTATGAACACTGAAGCTTTCTTT
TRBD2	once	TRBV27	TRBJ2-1	CASSLIASGAYNEQFF	TGTGCCAGCAGTTTAATAGCTAGCGGGGCCTACAATGAGCAGTTCTTC
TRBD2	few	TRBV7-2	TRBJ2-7	CASSLSLAGGSYEQYF	TGTGCCAGCAGCTTATCACTAGCGGGGGGTTCCTACGAGCAGTACTTC
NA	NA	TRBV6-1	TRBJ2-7	CASSEISWAKDTQYF	TGTGCCAGCAGTGAGATTAGCTGGGCCAAAGATACGCAGTACTTC